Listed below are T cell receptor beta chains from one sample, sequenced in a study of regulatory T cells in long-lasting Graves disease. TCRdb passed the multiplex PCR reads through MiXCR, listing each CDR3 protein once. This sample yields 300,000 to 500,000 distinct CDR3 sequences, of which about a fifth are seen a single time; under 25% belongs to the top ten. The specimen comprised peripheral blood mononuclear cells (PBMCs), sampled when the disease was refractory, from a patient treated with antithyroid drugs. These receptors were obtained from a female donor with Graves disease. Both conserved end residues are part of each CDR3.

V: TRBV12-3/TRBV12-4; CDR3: CASSLRTANTEAFF
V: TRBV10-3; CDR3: CAISESPITEAFF
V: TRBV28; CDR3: CASNLSGRGSGEQYF
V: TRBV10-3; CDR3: CATTQTSSTDTQYF
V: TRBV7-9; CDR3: CASMGTETYEQYF
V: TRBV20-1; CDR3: CSAGGQGARSPLHF
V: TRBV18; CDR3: CASSPIGLNNEQFF
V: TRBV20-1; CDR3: CSASIGSGSSYNEQFF
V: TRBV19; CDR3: CASHQGGAAEAFF
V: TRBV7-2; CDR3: CASSLFDTTYEQYF